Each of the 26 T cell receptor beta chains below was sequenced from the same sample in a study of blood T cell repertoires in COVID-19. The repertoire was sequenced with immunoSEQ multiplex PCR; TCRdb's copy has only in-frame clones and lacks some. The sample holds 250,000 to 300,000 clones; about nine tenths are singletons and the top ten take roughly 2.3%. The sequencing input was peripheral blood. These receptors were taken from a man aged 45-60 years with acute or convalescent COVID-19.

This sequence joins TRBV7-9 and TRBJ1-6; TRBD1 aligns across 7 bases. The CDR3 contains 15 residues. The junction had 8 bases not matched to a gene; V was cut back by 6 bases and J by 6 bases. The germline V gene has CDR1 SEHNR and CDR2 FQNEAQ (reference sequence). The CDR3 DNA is TGTGCCAGCAGACCCCGGGACAGCCTTAATTCACCCCTCCACTTT. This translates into CASRPRDSLNSPLHF.

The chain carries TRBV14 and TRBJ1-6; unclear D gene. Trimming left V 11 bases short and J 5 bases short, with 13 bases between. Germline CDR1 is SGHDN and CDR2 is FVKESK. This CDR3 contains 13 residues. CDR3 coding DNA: TGTGCCTGCCTCGGTCAGGATAATTCACCCCTCCACTTT. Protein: CACLGQDNSPLHF.

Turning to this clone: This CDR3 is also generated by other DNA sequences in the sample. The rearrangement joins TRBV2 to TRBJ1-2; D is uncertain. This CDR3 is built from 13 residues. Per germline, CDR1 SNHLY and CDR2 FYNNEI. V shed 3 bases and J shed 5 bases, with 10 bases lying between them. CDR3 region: CASSDRGDYGYTF. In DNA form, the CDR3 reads TGTGCCAGCAGTGACCGGGGTGATTATGGCTACACCTTC.

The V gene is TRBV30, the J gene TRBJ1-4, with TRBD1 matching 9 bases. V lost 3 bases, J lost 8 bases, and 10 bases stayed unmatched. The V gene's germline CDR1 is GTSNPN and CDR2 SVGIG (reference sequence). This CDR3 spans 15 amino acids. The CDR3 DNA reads TGTGCCTGGAGCGCCCCGGGACAGGGAAAAGAAAAACTGTTTTTT. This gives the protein CAWSAPGQGKEKLFF.

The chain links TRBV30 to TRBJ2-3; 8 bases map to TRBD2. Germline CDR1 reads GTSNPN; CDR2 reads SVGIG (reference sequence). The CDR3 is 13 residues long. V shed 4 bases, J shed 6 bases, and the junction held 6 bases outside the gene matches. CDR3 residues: CAWTKRGFDTQYF. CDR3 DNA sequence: TGTGCCTGGACTAAGCGGGGGTTCGATACGCAGTATTTT.

The CDR3 nucleotides read TGCAGCCACCCGGGACAGGGATTAGTAGAGCAGTTCTTC. Amino acid sequence: CSHPGQGLVEQFF. This sequence joins TRBV29-1 and TRBJ2-1; 9 bases fit TRBD1. The trim removed 8 bases at V and 10 bases at J, leaving 12 bases unmatched. Germline V gives CDR1 SQVTM, CDR2 ANQGSEA. The CDR3 length is 13 residues.

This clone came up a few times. The chain's CDR3 is CAINPGQGNTEAFF. CDR3 bases: TGTGCCATCAACCCCGGACAGGGGAACACTGAAGCTTTCTTT. The V gene is TRBV19, the J gene TRBJ1-1, with TRBD1 matching 8 bases. The junction had 8 bases not matched to a gene; V was cut back by 10 bases and J by 1 base. Per the germline V gene, CDR1 is LNHDA and CDR2 is SQIVND (reference sequence). The CDR3 length is 14 residues.

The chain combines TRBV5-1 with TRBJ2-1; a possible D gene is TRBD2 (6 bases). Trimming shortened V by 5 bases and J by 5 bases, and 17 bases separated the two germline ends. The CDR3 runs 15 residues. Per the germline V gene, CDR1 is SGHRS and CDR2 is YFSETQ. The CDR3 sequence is CASSPRGPGDNEQFF. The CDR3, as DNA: TGCGCCAGCAGTCCGCGGGGTCCTGGGGACAATGAGCAGTTCTTC.

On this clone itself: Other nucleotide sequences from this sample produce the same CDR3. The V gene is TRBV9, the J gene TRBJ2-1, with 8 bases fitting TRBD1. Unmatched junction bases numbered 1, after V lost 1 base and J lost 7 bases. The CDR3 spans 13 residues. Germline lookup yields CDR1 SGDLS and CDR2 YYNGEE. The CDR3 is CASSVTGGNEQFF. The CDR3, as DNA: TGTGCCAGCAGCGTAACAGGGGGGAATGAGCAGTTCTTC.

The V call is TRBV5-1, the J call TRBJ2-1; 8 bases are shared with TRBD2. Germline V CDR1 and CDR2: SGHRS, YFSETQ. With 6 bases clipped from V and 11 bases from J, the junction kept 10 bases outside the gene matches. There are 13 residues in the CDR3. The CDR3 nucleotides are TGCGCCAGCAAATTGGATATAGCGGGGAAGCAGTTCTTC. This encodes CASKLDIAGKQFF.

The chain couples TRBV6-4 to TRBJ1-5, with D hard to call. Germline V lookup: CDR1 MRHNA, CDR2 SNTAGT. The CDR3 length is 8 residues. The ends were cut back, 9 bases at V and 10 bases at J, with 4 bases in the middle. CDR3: CARSPQHF. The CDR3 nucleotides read TGTGCCAGATCACCCCAGCATTTT.

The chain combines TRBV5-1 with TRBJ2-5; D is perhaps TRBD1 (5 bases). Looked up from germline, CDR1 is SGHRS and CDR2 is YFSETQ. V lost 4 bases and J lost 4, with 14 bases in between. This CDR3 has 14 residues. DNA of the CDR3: TGCGCCAGCAGCATACAGGACACCCGAGAGACCCAGTACTTC. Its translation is CASSIQDTRETQYF.

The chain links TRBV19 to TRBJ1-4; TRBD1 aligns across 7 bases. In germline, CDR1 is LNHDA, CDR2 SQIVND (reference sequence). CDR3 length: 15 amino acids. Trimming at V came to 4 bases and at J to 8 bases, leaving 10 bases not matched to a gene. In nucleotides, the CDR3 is TGTGCCAGTAGTACCCGGGGGGGACAGAACGAAAAACTGTTTTTT. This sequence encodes CASSTRGGQNEKLFF. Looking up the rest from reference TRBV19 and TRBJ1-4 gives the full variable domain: DGGITQSPKYLFRKEGQNVTLSCEQNLNHDAMYWYRQDPGQGLRLIYYSQIVNDFQKGDIAEGYSVSREKKESFPLTVTSAQKNPTAFYLCASSTRGGQNEKLFFGSGTQLSVL.

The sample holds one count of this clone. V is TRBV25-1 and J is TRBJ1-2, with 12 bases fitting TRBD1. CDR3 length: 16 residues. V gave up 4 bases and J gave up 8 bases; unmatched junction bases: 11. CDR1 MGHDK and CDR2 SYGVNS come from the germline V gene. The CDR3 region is CASSARGGQGAVGYTF. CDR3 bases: TGTGCCAGCAGTGCACGAGGGGGACAGGGGGCGGTGGGCTACACCTTC.

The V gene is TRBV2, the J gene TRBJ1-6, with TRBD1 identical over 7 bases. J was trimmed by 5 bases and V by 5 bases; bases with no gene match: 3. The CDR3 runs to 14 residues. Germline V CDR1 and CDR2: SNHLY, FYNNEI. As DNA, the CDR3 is TGTGCCAGCAGTTCCGGGACAGATAATTCACCCCTCCACTTT. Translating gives CASSSGTDNSPLHF.

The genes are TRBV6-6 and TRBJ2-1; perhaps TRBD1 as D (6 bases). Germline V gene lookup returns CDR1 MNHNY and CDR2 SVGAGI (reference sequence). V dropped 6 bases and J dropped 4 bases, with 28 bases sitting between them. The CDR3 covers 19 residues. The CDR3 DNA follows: TGTGCCAGCAGCTACCTACTTCACGCTGAGGGACACGATTACAATGAGCAGTTCTTC. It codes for CASSYLLHAEGHDYNEQFF.

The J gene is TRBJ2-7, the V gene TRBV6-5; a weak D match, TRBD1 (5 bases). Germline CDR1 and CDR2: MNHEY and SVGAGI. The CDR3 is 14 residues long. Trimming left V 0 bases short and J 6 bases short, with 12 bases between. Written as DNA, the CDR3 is TGTGCCAGCAGTTACTCATCCTTGGGGCCCGAGCAGTACTTC. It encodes CASSYSSLGPEQYF.

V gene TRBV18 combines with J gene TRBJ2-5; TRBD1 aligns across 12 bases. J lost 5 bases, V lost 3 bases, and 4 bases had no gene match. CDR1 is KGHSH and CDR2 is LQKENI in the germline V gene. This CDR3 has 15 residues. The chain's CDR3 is CASSPGQGARETQYF. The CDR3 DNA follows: TGTGCCAGCTCACCGGGACAGGGGGCCAGGGAGACCCAGTACTTC.

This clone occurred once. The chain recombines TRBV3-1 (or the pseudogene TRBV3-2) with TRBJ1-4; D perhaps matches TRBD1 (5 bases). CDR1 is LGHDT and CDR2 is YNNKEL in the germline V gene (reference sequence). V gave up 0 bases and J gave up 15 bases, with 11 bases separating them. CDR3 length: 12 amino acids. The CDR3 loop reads CASSQDRARVFF. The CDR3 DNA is TGTGCCAGCAGCCAAGACAGGGCTAGGGTGTTTTTT.

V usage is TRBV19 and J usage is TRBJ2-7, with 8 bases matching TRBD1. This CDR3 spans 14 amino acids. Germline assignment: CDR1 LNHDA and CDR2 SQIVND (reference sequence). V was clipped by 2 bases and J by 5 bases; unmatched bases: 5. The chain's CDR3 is CASSITGGSNEQYF. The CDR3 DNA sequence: TGTGCCAGTAGTATAACAGGGGGTAGCAACGAGCAGTACTTC. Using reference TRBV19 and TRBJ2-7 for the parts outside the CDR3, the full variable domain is DGGITQSPKYLFRKEGQNVTLSCEQNLNHDAMYWYRQDPGQGLRLIYYSQIVNDFQKGDIAEGYSVSREKKESFPLTVTSAQKNPTAFYLCASSITGGSNEQYFGPGTRLTVT.

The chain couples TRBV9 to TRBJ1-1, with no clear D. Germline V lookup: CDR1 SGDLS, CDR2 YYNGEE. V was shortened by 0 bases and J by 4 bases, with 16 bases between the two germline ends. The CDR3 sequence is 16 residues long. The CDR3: CASSVGPIDGSTEAFF. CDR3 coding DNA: TGTGCCAGCAGCGTAGGTCCCATTGACGGGAGCACTGAAGCTTTCTTT.

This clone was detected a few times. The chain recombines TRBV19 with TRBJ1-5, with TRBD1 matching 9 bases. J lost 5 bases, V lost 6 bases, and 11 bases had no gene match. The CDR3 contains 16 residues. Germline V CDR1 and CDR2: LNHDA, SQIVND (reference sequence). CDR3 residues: CASRTPTGGPDQPQHF. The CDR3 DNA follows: TGTGCCAGTAGAACCCCGACAGGGGGACCGGATCAGCCCCAGCATTTT. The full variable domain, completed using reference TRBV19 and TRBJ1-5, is DGGITQSPKYLFRKEGQNVTLSCEQNLNHDAMYWYRQDPGQGLRLIYYSQIVNDFQKGDIAEGYSVSREKKESFPLTVTSAQKNPTAFYLCASRTPTGGPDQPQHFGDGTRLSIL.

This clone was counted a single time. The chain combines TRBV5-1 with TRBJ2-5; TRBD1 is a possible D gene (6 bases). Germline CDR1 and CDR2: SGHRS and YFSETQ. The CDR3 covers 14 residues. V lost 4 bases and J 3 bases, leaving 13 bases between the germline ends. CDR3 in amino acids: CASSPGTLKETQYF. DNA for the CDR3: TGCGCCAGCAGCCCGGGGACACTCAAAGAGACCCAGTACTTC.

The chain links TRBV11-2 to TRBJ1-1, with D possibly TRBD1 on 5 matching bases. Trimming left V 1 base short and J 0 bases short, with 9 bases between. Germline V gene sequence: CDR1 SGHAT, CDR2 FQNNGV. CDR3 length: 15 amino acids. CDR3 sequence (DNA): TGTGCCAGCAGCTTAGGGACACTCGTGAACACTGAAGCTTTCTTT. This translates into CASSLGTLVNTEAFF.

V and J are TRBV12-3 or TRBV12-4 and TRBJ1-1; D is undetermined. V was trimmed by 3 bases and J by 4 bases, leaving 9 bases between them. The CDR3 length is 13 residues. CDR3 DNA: TGTGCCAGCAGTTTTACAGCGGGCACTGAAGCTTTCTTT. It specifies CASSFTAGTEAFF.

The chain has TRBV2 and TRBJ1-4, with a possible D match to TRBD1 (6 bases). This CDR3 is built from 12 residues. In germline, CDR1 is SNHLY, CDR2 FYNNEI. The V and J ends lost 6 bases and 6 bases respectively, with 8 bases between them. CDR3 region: CASRGHDEKLFF. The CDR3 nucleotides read TGTGCCAGCAGGGGACATGATGAAAAACTGTTTTTT.